One sample yielded the 21 T cell receptor beta chains listed below, sequenced in a study of blood T cell repertoires in COVID-19. Assay used: immunoSEQ multiplex PCR; TCRdb lists only in-frame clones, some missing. The sample has 650,000 to 800,000 clones, just under 90% seen once. The sequencing sample was made of peripheral blood. The receptors shown here come from a woman younger than 35 with acute or convalescent COVID-19.

This clone has a single count. The rearrangement links TRBV5-1 to TRBJ2-7; TRBD2 might be the D (5 bases). The germline CDR1 and CDR2 sequences are SGHRS and YFSETQ. This CDR3 is 15 amino acids long. The germline V and J ends were trimmed by 0 bases and 2 bases, with 12 bases remaining between them. The CDR3 DNA follows: TGCGCCAGCAGCTTGGTCCTCGGAGGAACCTACGAGCAGTACTTC. This translates into CASSLVLGGTYEQYF.

This sequence joins TRBV4-1 and TRBJ1-1, with D uncertain. This CDR3 comprises 15 residues. The V end was cut by 0 bases, the J end by 1 base, with 9 bases between. Germline V gene data show CDR1 as MGHRA and CDR2 as YSYEKL. CDR3 region: CASSQDMGRNTEAFF. The CDR3 region has the DNA TGCGCCAGCAGCCAAGATATGGGCAGGAACACTGAAGCTTTCTTT.

The chain has TRBV4-1 and TRBJ1-1, with D possibly matching TRBD1 (6 bases). Germline loops: CDR1 MGHRA, CDR2 YSYEKL. The CDR3 contains 14 residues. V lost 1 base, J lost 4 bases, and 10 bases lay in between. CDR3 amino acids: CASSQGQGRTEAFF. The CDR3 coding sequence is TGCGCCAGCAGCCAAGGGCAGGGGCGCACTGAAGCTTTCTTT.

V gene TRBV9 combines with J gene TRBJ2-1; D perhaps matches TRBD1 (6 bases). V lost 3 bases, J lost 9 bases, and 22 bases lay in between. Germline assignment: CDR1 SGDLS and CDR2 YYNGEE. The CDR3 has 16 amino acids. The CDR3 region is CASSADGGRGYSEQFF. The CDR3, as DNA: TGTGCCAGCAGCGCCGATGGCGGCAGGGGTTATAGTGAGCAGTTCTTC.

V usage is TRBV7-2 and J usage is TRBJ2-2, with 8 bases aligning to TRBD2. Germline assignment: CDR1 SGHTA and CDR2 FQGNSA. J was trimmed by 9 bases and V by 4 bases; bases with no gene match: 4. This CDR3 spans 13 amino acids. The CDR3 loop is CASSWSGGRELFF. The CDR3 DNA is TGTGCCAGCAGCTGGAGCGGGGGCCGGGAGCTGTTTTTT. The whole variable domain, filled in from reference TRBV7-2 and TRBJ2-2, reads GAGVSQSPSNKVTEKGKDVELRCDPISGHTALYWYRQSLGQGLEFLIYFQGNSAPDKSGLPSDRFSAERTGGSVSTLTIQRTQQEDSAVYLCASSWSGGRELFFGEGSRLTVL.

This chain uses TRBV5-4 with TRBJ1-2, with TRBD1 as a possible D gene (6 bases). Germline V gene lookup returns CDR1 SGHNT and CDR2 YYREEE (reference sequence). With 4 bases removed from V and 11 bases from J, the gap between germline ends came to 18 bases. CDR3 length equals 13 residues. CDR3 residues: CASSLQGNGRYTF. As DNA, the CDR3 is TGTGCCAGCAGCCTACAGGGTAATGGGCGGTACACCTTC. The full variable domain, with the rest looked up from reference TRBV5-4 and TRBJ1-2, is ETGVTQSPTHLIKTRGQQVTLRCSSQSGHNTVSWYQQALGQGPQFIFQYYREEENGRGNFPPRFSGLQFPNYSSELNVNALELDDSALYLCASSLQGNGRYTFGSGTRLTVV.

The gene calls are TRBV29-1 and TRBJ1-2; 7 bases agree with TRBD1. This CDR3 is 12 amino acids long. Germline values: CDR1 SQVTM, CDR2 ANQGSEA. V shed 8 bases, J shed 6 bases, and the junction held 9 bases outside the gene matches. CDR3 DNA: TGCAGCTCCAAACAGGGGCGGAATGGCTACACCTTC. Protein: CSSKQGRNGYTF.

V usage is TRBV9 and J usage is TRBJ2-2; D is undetermined. Trimming removed 3 bases at V and 6 bases at J, with 6 bases between. Per the germline V gene, CDR1 is SGDLS and CDR2 is YYNGEE. The CDR3 has 12 amino acids. CDR3 sequence: CASSDRSGELFF. The DNA of the CDR3 is TGTGCCAGCAGCGATCGTTCCGGGGAGCTGTTTTTT.

The CDR3 here is CASSSRTDSNQPQHF. The CDR3 bases are TGTGCCAGCAGCTCTCGGACAGATAGCAATCAGCCCCAGCATTTT. The genes are TRBV7-2 and TRBJ1-5; D may be TRBD1 (6 bases). The CDR3 loop spans 15 amino acids. The germline V and J ends were trimmed by 4 bases and 0 bases, with 10 bases remaining between them. Germline V lookup: CDR1 SGHTA, CDR2 FQGNSA. The entire variable domain, with the rest obtained from reference TRBV7-2 and TRBJ1-5, is as follows: GAGVSQSPSNKVTEKGKDVELRCDPISGHTALYWYRQSLGQGLEFLIYFQGNSAPDKSGLPSDRFSAERTGGSVSTLTIQRTQQEDSAVYLCASSSRTDSNQPQHFGDGTRLSIL.

The chain couples TRBV4-1 to TRBJ1-1; D perhaps matches TRBD1 (6 bases). Germline CDR1 reads MGHRA; CDR2 reads YSYEKL. This CDR3 region has 13 residues. Trimming left V 1 base short and J 6 bases short, with 9 bases between. CDR3 nucleotides: TGCGCCAGCAGCCAAGGAGACAGGCCTGAAGCTTTCTTT. As protein: CASSQGDRPEAFF.

The chain couples TRBV6-5 to TRBJ1-5; 9 nucleotides line up with TRBD1. The CDR3 is made up of 14 amino acids. From germline, CDR1 is MNHEY and CDR2 SVGAGI. The J segment lost 6 bases and the V segment lost 6 bases, leaving 6 bases of the junction unmatched. The CDR3 nucleotides are TGTGCCAGCAGATTTGGACAGGGGAGTCAGCCCCAGCATTTT. Amino acid sequence: CASRFGQGSQPQHF.

The chain links TRBV29-1 to TRBJ1-1, with 8 bases lining up with TRBD1. The CDR3 sequence is 13 residues long. The V gene's germline CDR1 is SQVTM and CDR2 ANQGSEA. V was clipped by 5 bases and J by 1 base; unmatched bases: 3. CDR3 bases: TGCAGCGTTTCGGACAGGGCGAACACTGAAGCTTTCTTT. Protein sequence: CSVSDRANTEAFF.

This sequence joins TRBV29-1 and TRBJ1-1; tentative D call: TRBD1 (6 bases). Trimming stripped 7 bases from V and 3 bases from J, with 18 bases between. CDR1 SQVTM and CDR2 ANQGSEA come from the germline V gene. The length of the CDR3 is 14 residues. The CDR3 reads CSAVGGALDTEAFF. The CDR3 DNA reads as TGCAGCGCCGTAGGGGGGGCGTTGGACACTGAAGCTTTCTTT.

The rearrangement links TRBV29-1 to TRBJ2-7, with TRBD2 matching over 12 bases. This CDR3 has 16 amino acids. The V gene end was trimmed by 4 bases and the J gene end by 2 bases; junction bases not matched to a gene: 9. Per the germline V gene, CDR1 is SQVTM and CDR2 is ANQGSEA. The DNA of the CDR3 is TGCAGCGTTGTACTGTCTAGCGGGGGGGAGACCTACGAGCAGTACTTC. Its protein is CSVVLSSGGETYEQYF.

The gene calls are TRBV12-3 or TRBV12-4 and TRBJ2-2; a possible D gene is TRBD1 (5 bases). The V end was cut by 4 bases, the J end by 7 bases, with 10 bases between. The CDR3 extends over 13 amino acids. CDR3 coding DNA: TGTGCCAGCAGTTGGGCACAGGTCGGGGAGCTGTTTTTT. Its translation is CASSWAQVGELFF.

This clone was detected only once. This sample includes further DNA sequences coding for the same CDR3. The V and J genes are TRBV27 and TRBJ2-3, with unresolved D. Germline loops: CDR1 MNHEY, CDR2 SMNVEV (reference sequence). V lost 3 bases to trimming and J lost 6 bases, with 4 bases between them. The CDR3 runs to 11 residues. The CDR3 protein is CASSFRDTQYF. In DNA, the CDR3 is TGTGCCAGCAGTTTCCGGGATACGCAGTATTTT.

This chain joins TRBV30 and TRBJ1-5; D not resolved. The germline V gene encodes CDR1 GTSNPN and CDR2 SVGIG (reference sequence). This CDR3 region has 15 residues. The ends were cut back, 0 bases at V and 2 bases at J, with 11 bases in the middle. Here the CDR3 reads CAWSVGWEGNQPQHF. As DNA, the CDR3 is TGTGCCTGGAGTGTAGGGTGGGAGGGCAATCAGCCCCAGCATTTT.

V and J are TRBV25-1 and TRBJ2-2; 8 bases fit TRBD1. Germline trimming cut 7 bases from V and 4 bases from J; bases unmatched to any gene: 8. This CDR3 is 15 amino acids long. CDR1 is MGHDK and CDR2 is SYGVNS in the germline V gene. The CDR3 is CASTYDRGSTGELFF. Written as DNA, the CDR3 is TGTGCCAGCACTTACGACAGGGGAAGCACCGGGGAGCTGTTTTTT.

In this sample, this clone turned up once. V and J are TRBV21-1 and TRBJ1-6; the DNA was not compared with TRBD1, the D call given in the table. TRBV21-1 is annotated as a pseudogene. This CDR3 has 16 amino acids. CDR3 sequence reads: CARRQETTSYNSPLHF. In nucleotides, the CDR3 is TGTGCCCGCCGACAGGAGACAACCTCCTATAATTCACCCCTCCACTTT.

The V call is TRBV5-1, the J call TRBJ2-5, with a weak D call TRBD1 (5 bases). The CDR3 length is 13 residues. Germline-derived CDR1 and CDR2 are SGHRS and YFSETQ. V lost 3 bases and J lost 4, with 10 bases in between. The CDR3 DNA sequence: TGCGCCAGCAGCTATGGACAAGCAGAGACCCAGTACTTC. Translated, it gives CASSYGQAETQYF.

J is TRBJ1-4 and V is TRBV6-5; no reliable D call. Trimming pared 4 bases from V and 0 bases from J, leaving 9 bases between. Germline V gene data show CDR1 as MNHEY and CDR2 as SVGAGI. CDR3 length equals 15 residues. The DNA of the CDR3 is TGTGCCAGCAGTTTTAGAGCTGCAACTAATGAAAAACTGTTTTTT. Translation: CASSFRAATNEKLFF.